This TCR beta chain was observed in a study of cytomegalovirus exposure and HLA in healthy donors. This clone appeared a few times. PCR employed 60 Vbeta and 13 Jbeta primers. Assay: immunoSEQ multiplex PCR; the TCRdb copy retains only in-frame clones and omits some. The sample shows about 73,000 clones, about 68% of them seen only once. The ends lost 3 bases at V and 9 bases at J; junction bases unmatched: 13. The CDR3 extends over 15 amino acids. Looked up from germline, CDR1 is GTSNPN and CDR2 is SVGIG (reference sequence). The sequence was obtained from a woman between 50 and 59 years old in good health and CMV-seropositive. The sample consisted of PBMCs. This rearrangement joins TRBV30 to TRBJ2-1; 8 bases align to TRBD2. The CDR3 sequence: CAWRTGTSYPVEQFF. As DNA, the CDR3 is TGTGCCTGGAGAACCGGGACTAGTTATCCGGTTGAGCAGTTCTTC.